This T cell receptor beta chain was obtained from a study of blood T cell repertoires in COVID-19 (dated by TCRdb to about 2020). For the study in its entirety: For ImmuneRACE Cohort 3, a participant was defined as recovered based on two consecutive negative NP/OP PCR tests, clearance by a healthcare professional, or resolution of symptoms. Deeply sampled blood TCRbeta repertoires from subjects exposed to, actively infected with, or recovered from COVID-19 were included in the dataset. The sample metadata nearly always contained a de-identified subject ID, COVID-19 status, age in years and sex. Collaborator samples came from the United States, Italy and Spain and covered acute and convalescent phases of COVID-19. Samples were obtained from the ongoing ImmuneRACE study (first 160 participants) and from some 1,300 subjects provided by 6 global collaborators. Where available, HLA class I and class II types were obtained from metadata supplied by the sample provider rather than from assay-based typing. The prospective study material was composed of cDNA or gDNA derived from T cells, B-cell-depleted T cells, or PBMCs. The repertoires were made available in a free public database intended to serve as a resource for research on the immune response to SARS-CoV-2.

Summary of the overall study and its limitations: The quantity of clinical and demographic metadata differed by source and by participant and was supplied without curation.

TCRbeta CDR3 regions were amplified from genomic DNA using the immunoSEQ Assay, a bias-controlled multiplex PCR. Concerning the study's data processing: The number of nucleated cells in each sample was estimated by amplification of reference gene primers within the assay. To quantify the absolute abundance of each unique TCRbeta CDR3 rearrangement, sequence reads were collapsed and filtered. For each sample, productive Simpson clonality was calculated as the square root of Simpson's diversity index across productive rearrangements. TCRdb retrieved this table from immuneACCESS and kept in-frame rearrangements only. Not all clones are present; in checked studies, unresolved V genes account for under half, and no reason is known for the remainder. Clonal size and the V and J genes are those of that table, whereas D and trimming came from the DNA. The sample table shows hundreds of thousands of clones, and around 85% are seen once. The ten most abundant clones make up over 3% of the sample.

This clone was picked up a small number of times. Its antigen remains undetermined. Base qualities are not recorded, but no much larger clone differs from it by a single base. Relative to germline, V is missing 5 bases and J is missing 6 bases, with 4 bases of the junction outside any gene match. Including cysteine and phenylalanine, the CDR3 has 13 amino acids. The read is trimmed to its CDR3 DNA, 39 bases read in frame from base 1. From a lookup of the germline V gene (reference sequence), CDR1 and CDR2 are MNHEY and SMNVEV. Participants in the prospective study were aged roughly 18 to 100 years, lived in under 30 United States geographic areas, and enrolled through a virtual design. Cohort assignment in the prospective study relied on participant-reported clinical history from a screening survey and a study questionnaire. Each participant in the prospective study had whole blood, serum and a nasopharyngeal or oropharyngeal swab collected by mobile phlebotomists. Prospective study participants could optionally give additional blood draws and questionnaires over an approximately two-month period. Before DNA extraction, blood samples from the prospective study were shipped at room temperature or frozen.

Sequenced sample: PBMCs or T cells enriched from blood (not recorded which). The receptor's source is a woman in her 50s in a cohort exposed to, infected with or recovered from COVID-19 (not recorded which). The chain links TRBV27 with TRBJ2-7, with 10 middle bases fitting TRBD2. The CDR3 protein is CASSTLAGLEQYF. DNA sequence: TGTGCCAGCAGTACACTAGCGGGGCTCGAGCAGTACTTC.